One and the same sample provided the 3 T cell receptor beta chains below, sequenced in a study of T cells in women clearing cervical HPV infection. TCRdb's table, derived via immunoSEQ multiplex PCR, lists solely in-frame clones and lacks some. The data show 25,000 to 40,000 clones, and the top ten clones hold 4.3%. Sequencing input: blood buffy coat. All receptors come from a woman aged 18 to 75 with a cervical HPV16 infection that either progressed to CIN3+ or cleared (not recorded which).

Points on this clone: With the read ending 3 residues before the CDR3 end, the germline J gene is used to fill in that end. The chain couples TRBV5-1 to TRBJ1-2; tentatively, D is TRBD1 (6 bases). This CDR3 region has 14 residues. V was clipped by 4 bases and J by 3 bases, with 13 bases between them. Germline CDR1 is SGHRS and CDR2 is YFSETQ. Incomplete CDR3 DNA: TGCGCCAGCAGCCGCACAGGGAACGACTATGGC. It encodes CASSRTGNDYG. The whole CDR3 sequence is CASSRTGNDYGYTF.

On this clone itself: One end of the junction does not line up with germline, which may come from a read error. The DNA ends 3 residues before the CDR3 does, and the rest of the CDR3 is filled in from the germline J gene. The chain combines TRBV5-1 with TRBJ2-5; 12 nucleotides match TRBD2. Germline V gene data show CDR1 as SGHRS and CDR2 as YFSETQ. The CDR3 runs to 17 residues. The sequenced CDR3 bases are TGCGCCAGCAGCTTGTTCAGGCTAGCGGGAGGGCAAGATACC. It is translated as CASSLFRLAGGQDT. In full, the CDR3 reads CASSLFRLAGGQDTQYF.

The DNA read from the CDR3 is TGCGCCAGCTACCCCGGGACAGGGATCGGCAATGAG. It is translated as CASYPGTGIGNE. The entire CDR3 protein is CASYPGTGIGNEQFF. V and J are TRBV5-1 and TRBJ2-1; 9 bases map to TRBD1. The read halts 3 residues ahead of the CDR3 end, with the missing end drawn from the germline J gene. CDR3 size: 15 residues. V lost 7 bases, J lost 6 bases, and 11 bases stayed unmatched. CDR1 is SGHRS and CDR2 is YFSETQ in the germline V gene.